Listed below are T cell receptor beta chains from one sample, sequenced in a study of shared clonotypes between healthy human individuals. Using immunoSEQ multiplex PCR, the repertoire was profiled, and TCRdb retains in-frame clones only, with some absent. This sample has about 800,000 clones; about 96% occur once, and the top ten carry around 0.25%. Sequenced material: naive CD8+ T cells sorted from blood. All receptors derive from a man aged 25 to 40 in good health. Each CDR3 is given with its conserved first and last residue. D genes are given only for firm matches. Rows give clone size only sometimes, using once, few, many, or a class for an expanded clone.

j_gene: TRBJ2-7
d_gene: TRBD1
abundance: once
v_gene: TRBV9
CDR3nt: TGTGCCAGCAGCGTATCTGGGACAGGGACTCGGGAGCAGTACTTC
CDR3aa: CASSVSGTGTREQYF

j_gene: TRBJ1-5
d_gene: .
abundance: .
v_gene: TRBV19
CDR3nt: TGTGCCAGTAGTATAGATCTGTCGGTAGCCCAGCATTTT
CDR3aa: CASSIDLSVAQHF

j_gene: TRBJ1-2
d_gene: .
abundance: .
v_gene: TRBV27
CDR3nt: TGTGCCAGCAGTTTCGGGGCTAACTATGGCTACACCTTC
CDR3aa: CASSFGANYGYTF

j_gene: TRBJ2-1
d_gene: TRBD2
abundance: .
v_gene: TRBV29-1
CDR3nt: TGCAGCGTTGAAAGACTAGCGGGGGGGCGCTCCTACAATGAGCAGTTCTTC
CDR3aa: CSVERLAGGRSYNEQFF

j_gene: TRBJ2-2
d_gene: .
abundance: once
v_gene: TRBV7-9
CDR3nt: TGTGCCAGCAGCCCAACGCCCGGGAGTGGCACCGGGGAGCTGTTTTTT
CDR3aa: CASSPTPGSGTGELFF

j_gene: TRBJ2-3
d_gene: .
abundance: .
v_gene: TRBV5-6
CDR3nt: TGTGCCAGCAGCTTGGTCGTACCAGATACGCAGTATTTT
CDR3aa: CASSLVVPDTQYF

j_gene: TRBJ2-7
d_gene: .
abundance: .
v_gene: TRBV28
CDR3nt: TGTGCCAGCAGTTTATTCCTAACAGGGTCCTACGAGCAGTACTTC
CDR3aa: CASSLFLTGSYEQYF

j_gene: TRBJ2-1
d_gene: TRBD1
abundance: .
v_gene: TRBV25-1
CDR3nt: TGTGCCAGCAGTGACATGACAGGGCGCTCCTACAATGAGCAGTTCTTC
CDR3aa: CASSDMTGRSYNEQFF

j_gene: TRBJ2-2
d_gene: TRBD2
abundance: .
v_gene: TRBV7-3
CDR3nt: TGTGCCAGCAGGACTAGCGGGGGAATCGCCGGGGAGCTGTTTTTT
CDR3aa: CASRTSGGIAGELFF

j_gene: TRBJ2-6
d_gene: .
abundance: .
v_gene: TRBV27
CDR3nt: TGTGCCAGCAGTTTACTACACAACTCTGGGGCCAACGTCCTGACTTTC
CDR3aa: CASSLLHNSGANVLTF

j_gene: TRBJ2-3
d_gene: TRBD1
abundance: .
v_gene: TRBV29-1
CDR3nt: TGCAGCGTTGAAGACAGGGGGCTAACAGATACGCAGTATTTT
CDR3aa: CSVEDRGLTDTQYF

j_gene: TRBJ2-7
d_gene: TRBD1
abundance: .
v_gene: TRBV5-5
CDR3nt: TGTGCCAGCAGCTTTGGGGACAGTAACTACGAGCAGTACTTC
CDR3aa: CASSFGDSNYEQYF

j_gene: TRBJ2-1
d_gene: .
abundance: .
v_gene: TRBV7-9
CDR3nt: TGTGCCAGCGGTTACAATGAGCAGTTCTTC
CDR3aa: CASGYNEQFF

j_gene: TRBJ1-1
d_gene: .
abundance: .
v_gene: TRBV18
CDR3nt: TGTGCCAGCTCAGGGGTCTGGGGTGAAGCTTTCTTT
CDR3aa: CASSGVWGEAFF

j_gene: TRBJ2-7
d_gene: TRBD2
abundance: .
v_gene: TRBV4-2
CDR3nt: TGTGCCAGCAGCCAGAGAGCGGGGAGCTCCTACGAGCAGTACTTC
CDR3aa: CASSQRAGSSYEQYF

j_gene: TRBJ2-1
d_gene: .
abundance: .
v_gene: TRBV4-3
CDR3nt: TGCGCCAGCAGCCAAGATGTCGGGACTGGCAATGAGCAGTTCTTC
CDR3aa: CASSQDVGTGNEQFF

j_gene: TRBJ2-7
d_gene: .
abundance: .
v_gene: TRBV29-1
CDR3nt: TGCAGCGTTGAGGAGGGTCGGGGCCTCTACGAGCAGTACTTC
CDR3aa: CSVEEGRGLYEQYF

j_gene: TRBJ2-1
d_gene: .
abundance: once
v_gene: TRBV15
CDR3nt: TGTGCCACCAGTTTGCGGTTCTACAATGAGCAGTTCTTC
CDR3aa: CATSLRFYNEQFF

j_gene: TRBJ2-1
d_gene: .
abundance: .
v_gene: TRBV28
CDR3nt: TGTGCCAGCAGAGCAGACACAAGCTCCTACAATGAGCAGTTCTTC
CDR3aa: CASRADTSSYNEQFF

j_gene: TRBJ2-2
d_gene: .
abundance: .
v_gene: TRBV7-8
CDR3nt: TGTGCCAGCAGCTTAGCGTCAGGTTGGGAGCTGTTTTTT
CDR3aa: CASSLASGWELFF

j_gene: TRBJ1-4
d_gene: .
abundance: .
v_gene: TRBV5-6
CDR3nt: TGTGCCAGCAGCTCGGGAGGTTATGATAAATTGGAAAAACTGTTTTTT
CDR3aa: CASSSGGYDKLEKLFF

j_gene: TRBJ2-3
d_gene: .
abundance: .
v_gene: TRBV7-8
CDR3nt: TGTGCCAGCAGCTTACCGATAGGGTCTAGCACAGATACGCAGTATTTT
CDR3aa: CASSLPIGSSTDTQYF

j_gene: TRBJ2-2
d_gene: .
abundance: .
v_gene: TRBV2
CDR3nt: TGTGCCAGCAGTGAGAGGCATCTTGGGCTGTTTTTT
CDR3aa: CASSERHLGLFF

j_gene: TRBJ2-6
d_gene: .
abundance: .
v_gene: TRBV9
CDR3nt: TGTGCCAGCAGCAACCCCGTAGAGGGCTCCCTGAGGTCTGGGGCCAACGTCCTGACTTTC
CDR3aa: CASSNPVEGSLRSGANVLTF

j_gene: TRBJ2-5
d_gene: TRBD2
abundance: .
v_gene: TRBV7-9
CDR3nt: TGTGCCAGCGGACCCGGGACTAAAGAGACCCAGTACTTC
CDR3aa: CASGPGTKETQYF

j_gene: TRBJ2-1
d_gene: .
abundance: .
v_gene: TRBV9
CDR3nt: TGTGCCAGCAGCGTAGCTTTGCTACTCAATGAGCAGTTCTTC
CDR3aa: CASSVALLLNEQFF

j_gene: TRBJ1-1
d_gene: .
abundance: .
v_gene: TRBV7-3
CDR3nt: TGTGCCAGCAGCGCACCCCCAGGGGAAACTGCTTTCTTT
CDR3aa: CASSAPPGETAFF

j_gene: TRBJ2-1
d_gene: .
abundance: .
v_gene: TRBV7-9
CDR3nt: TGTGCCAGCAGCCCGAGGATTGGAAGCTCCTACAATGAGCAGTTCTTC
CDR3aa: CASSPRIGSSYNEQFF

j_gene: TRBJ2-7
d_gene: .
abundance: .
v_gene: TRBV7-2
CDR3nt: TGTGCCAGCAGCCCCCGAGACTACGAGCAGTACTTC
CDR3aa: CASSPRDYEQYF

j_gene: TRBJ1-2
d_gene: .
abundance: .
v_gene: TRBV27
CDR3nt: TGTGCCAGCAGTTTATCGCCAGGGGTTGATTATGGCTACACCTTC
CDR3aa: CASSLSPGVDYGYTF

j_gene: TRBJ2-1
d_gene: .
abundance: .
v_gene: TRBV6-5
CDR3nt: TGTGCCAGCAGTTACTCGTGGCCTAGCAATGAGCAGTTCTTC
CDR3aa: CASSYSWPSNEQFF

j_gene: TRBJ2-7
d_gene: .
abundance: once
v_gene: TRBV7-6
CDR3nt: TGTGCCAGCAGCCCCGCCAACAGGTACGAGCAGTACTTC
CDR3aa: CASSPANRYEQYF

j_gene: TRBJ2-1
d_gene: .
abundance: .
v_gene: TRBV6-5
CDR3nt: TGTGCCAGCAGGACGGGCAGGACCTACAATGAGCAGTTCTTC
CDR3aa: CASRTGRTYNEQFF

j_gene: TRBJ2-7
d_gene: .
abundance: .
v_gene: TRBV4-3
CDR3nt: TGCGCCAGCAGCCAAGGGACGGTCACCATCTACGAGCAGTACTTC
CDR3aa: CASSQGTVTIYEQYF

j_gene: TRBJ2-7
d_gene: TRBD2
abundance: .
v_gene: TRBV27
CDR3nt: TGTGCCAGCAGGTCTCTAGCGGGGGAGCAGTACTTC
CDR3aa: CASRSLAGEQYF

j_gene: TRBJ1-5
d_gene: .
abundance: .
v_gene: TRBV27
CDR3nt: TGTGCCAGCAGTTTTGAGGCCAGTCAAAGGCCCCAGCATTTT
CDR3aa: CASSFEASQRPQHF

j_gene: TRBJ2-1
d_gene: .
abundance: once
v_gene: TRBV15
CDR3nt: TGTGCCACCAGCAGAGATAAGGGGGAGGGCCAGAATGAGCAGTTCTTC
CDR3aa: CATSRDKGEGQNEQFF

j_gene: TRBJ1-2
d_gene: .
abundance: .
v_gene: TRBV29-1
CDR3nt: TGCAGCGTTGTCCGTTCTGGGGACGCTAACTATGGCTACACCTTC
CDR3aa: CSVVRSGDANYGYTF

j_gene: TRBJ2-7
d_gene: .
abundance: .
v_gene: TRBV6-1
CDR3nt: TGTGCCAGCAGTGAATTTGAGGGGCTAACCTACGAGCAGTACTTC
CDR3aa: CASSEFEGLTYEQYF

j_gene: TRBJ2-7
d_gene: TRBD2
abundance: .
v_gene: TRBV7-9
CDR3nt: TGTGCCAGCAGCCTAATAGCGGGAGGGCCCGCGTACGAGCAGTACTTC
CDR3aa: CASSLIAGGPAYEQYF

j_gene: TRBJ2-5
d_gene: TRBD1
abundance: once
v_gene: TRBV4-3
CDR3nt: TGCGCCAGCAGCCAAGAGCAGGGGGCATGGGAGACCCAGTACTTC
CDR3aa: CASSQEQGAWETQYF

j_gene: TRBJ2-1
d_gene: TRBD1
abundance: .
v_gene: TRBV19
CDR3nt: TGTGCCAGTAGCCAGGACAGGGGGCATGACAATGAGCAGTTCTTC
CDR3aa: CASSQDRGHDNEQFF

j_gene: TRBJ2-7
d_gene: .
abundance: .
v_gene: TRBV2
CDR3nt: TGTGCCAGCAGAGGGGACGTCTACGAGCAGTACTTC
CDR3aa: CASRGDVYEQYF

j_gene: TRBJ1-1
d_gene: .
abundance: .
v_gene: TRBV27
CDR3nt: TGTGCCAGCAGTTTATCCCGGGCCATGAACACTGAAGCTTTCTTT
CDR3aa: CASSLSRAMNTEAFF

j_gene: TRBJ2-3
d_gene: .
abundance: .
v_gene: TRBV11-2
CDR3nt: TGTGCCAGCAGTCCATTGGGCCTAGCGCCCTCAGATACGCAGTATTTT
CDR3aa: CASSPLGLAPSDTQYF

j_gene: TRBJ2-7
d_gene: TRBD1
abundance: .
v_gene: TRBV11-2
CDR3nt: TGTGCCAGCAGCCCCTGGACAGGGGCCTACGAGCAGTACTTC
CDR3aa: CASSPWTGAYEQYF

j_gene: TRBJ2-5
d_gene: .
abundance: .
v_gene: TRBV2
CDR3nt: TGTGCCAGCAGTGGAGTACACCAAGGACGAGAGACCCAGTACTTC
CDR3aa: CASSGVHQGRETQYF

j_gene: TRBJ2-7
d_gene: .
abundance: .
v_gene: TRBV18
CDR3nt: TGTGCCAGCTCACCACCAAGGGGCGAAGGGTCCTACGAGCAGTACTTC
CDR3aa: CASSPPRGEGSYEQYF

j_gene: TRBJ2-7
d_gene: TRBD2
abundance: .
v_gene: TRBV7-2
CDR3nt: TGTGCCAGCAGCTTAGGGCTAGCGGGAAGGATCTACGAGCAGTACTTC
CDR3aa: CASSLGLAGRIYEQYF

j_gene: TRBJ2-1
d_gene: .
abundance: .
v_gene: TRBV13
CDR3nt: TGTGCCAGCAGCTTAATAAGCAATGAGCAGTTCTTC
CDR3aa: CASSLISNEQFF

j_gene: TRBJ2-3
d_gene: .
abundance: once
v_gene: TRBV11-2
CDR3nt: TGTGCCAGCAGGGGCTTCACAGATACGCAGTATTTT
CDR3aa: CASRGFTDTQYF

j_gene: TRBJ2-5
d_gene: .
abundance: .
v_gene: TRBV25-1
CDR3nt: TGTGCCAGCAGTCCAGGGACAGAGACCCAGTACTTC
CDR3aa: CASSPGTETQYF

j_gene: TRBJ2-5
d_gene: .
abundance: .
v_gene: TRBV11-2
CDR3nt: TGTGCCAGCAGCTTATTATCGGCCCCAAAAGAGACCCAGTACTTC
CDR3aa: CASSLLSAPKETQYF

j_gene: TRBJ1-3
d_gene: .
abundance: .
v_gene: TRBV5-4
CDR3nt: TGTGCCAGCAGCTTGGGAGGCTCTGGAAACACCATATATTTT
CDR3aa: CASSLGGSGNTIYF

j_gene: TRBJ2-7
d_gene: TRBD2
abundance: .
v_gene: TRBV5-1
CDR3nt: TGCGCCAGCAGCTTGACTAGCGGGAGCTCCTACGAGCAGTACTTC
CDR3aa: CASSLTSGSSYEQYF

j_gene: TRBJ2-2
d_gene: .
abundance: .
v_gene: TRBV7-9
CDR3nt: TGTGCCAGCAGCTCGGTTACCGGGGAGCTGTTTTTT
CDR3aa: CASSSVTGELFF

j_gene: TRBJ1-4
d_gene: .
abundance: .
v_gene: TRBV9
CDR3nt: TGTGCCAGCAGCTCAGGACGGGGTAATGAAAAACTGTTTTTT
CDR3aa: CASSSGRGNEKLFF

j_gene: TRBJ2-5
d_gene: TRBD2
abundance: .
v_gene: TRBV18
CDR3nt: TGTGCCAGCTCACCCGAACTACTAGCGGGAGCCGAGACCCAGTACTTC
CDR3aa: CASSPELLAGAETQYF

j_gene: TRBJ2-3
d_gene: .
abundance: .
v_gene: TRBV9
CDR3nt: TGTGCCAGCAGCTTCAACCCCCAAGAAGGCGGCACAGATACGCAGTATTTT
CDR3aa: CASSFNPQEGGTDTQYF